This T cell receptor beta chain was captured in a study of graft-versus-host responses after intestinal transplantation. TCRdb's copy holds only in-frame clones and misses some; the assay was immunoSEQ multiplex PCR. The sample lists some 90,000 clones, around 90% seen once, with around 0.38% in the top ten. CDR3 size: 13 residues. V lost 3 bases to trimming and J lost 8 bases, with 14 bases between them. Germline V CDR1 and CDR2: SGDLS, YYNGEE. Points on this clone: Its antigen is not known.

This clonotype was sampled from a human donor who was the organ donor for an intestinal transplant. V and J are TRBV9 and TRBJ1-1; a possible D gene is TRBD1 (6 bases). This specimen consisted of unstimulated CD8+ T cells sorted from spleen or lymph node cells, obtained before transplant. Here the CDR3 DNA reads TGTGCCAGCAGCGCCTCGGACAGAAGAGAAGCTTTCTTT. Translated: CASSASDRREAFF.